The clone carrying this TCR beta chain was observed a handful of times. What it recognizes is unknown. The data are from a study of identical twins. Study-level points and caveats: In zero-insertion analyses, partial confounding could arise from invariant MAIT and iNKT cells.

TCRdb reprocessed the 5' RACE reads via MiXCR and lists one record per CDR3 protein. The sample has around 690,000 distinct CDR3 sequences, roughly 20% seen once; the top ten hold 4.3%. The V and J ends lost 7 bases and 4 bases respectively, with 18 bases between them. The CDR3 runs to 15 residues. Germline assignment: CDR1 SGHDT and CDR2 YYEEEE. These same data were also listed under a study on T cells expressing NK-cell markers. As reported in that work: CD3+CD56+NKG2C+, CD3+CD56+NKG2C- and CD3+CD56-NKG2C+ T cells, once sorted, supplied the TCR beta repertoires. Dominant NKG2C+ clonotypes in roughly 6 donors made up about 1.0-8% of CD8+ T cells. Whether expanded NKG2C-expressing T cell clones recognize HCMV is unknown.

The specimen was PBMCs. The origin of this receptor is a woman aged 18-29 years in good health. The chain uses TRBV5-6 and TRBJ2-1; no definite D call. This CDR3 is CASSRAPAAYNEQFF. The CDR3 nucleotides read TGTGCCAGCTCACGTGCCCCGGCAGCTTACAATGAGCAGTTCTTC.